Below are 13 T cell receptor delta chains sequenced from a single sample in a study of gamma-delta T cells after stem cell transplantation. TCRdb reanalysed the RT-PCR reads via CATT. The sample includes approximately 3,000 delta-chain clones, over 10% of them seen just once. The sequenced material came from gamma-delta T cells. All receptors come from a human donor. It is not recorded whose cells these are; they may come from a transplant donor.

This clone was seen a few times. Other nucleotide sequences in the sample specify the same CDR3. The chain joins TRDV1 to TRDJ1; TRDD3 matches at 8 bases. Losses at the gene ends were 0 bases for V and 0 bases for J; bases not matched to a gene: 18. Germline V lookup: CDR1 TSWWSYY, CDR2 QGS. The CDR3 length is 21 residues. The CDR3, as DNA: TGTGCTCTTGGGGAACTTCGACTCCTGGTTACTGGGGGGACGTACACCGATAAACTCATCTTT. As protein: CALGELRLLVTGGTYTDKLIF.

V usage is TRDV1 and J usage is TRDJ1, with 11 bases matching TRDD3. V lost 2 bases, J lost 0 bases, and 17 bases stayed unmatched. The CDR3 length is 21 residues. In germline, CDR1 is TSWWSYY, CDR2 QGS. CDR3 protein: CALGESFLLGDIQIYTDKLIF. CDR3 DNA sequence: TGTGCTCTTGGGGAATCCTTCCTACTGGGGGATATCCAGATATACACCGATAAACTCATCTTT.

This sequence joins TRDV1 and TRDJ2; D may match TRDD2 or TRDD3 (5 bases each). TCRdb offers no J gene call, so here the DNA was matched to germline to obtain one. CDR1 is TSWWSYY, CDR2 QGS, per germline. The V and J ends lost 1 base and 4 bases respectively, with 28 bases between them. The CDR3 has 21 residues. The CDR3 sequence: CALGEQSCRRGSYLETAQLFF. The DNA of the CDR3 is TGTGCTCTTGGGGAACAGTCCTGCAGACGGGGGTCCTATTTAGAGACAGCACAACTCTTCTTT.

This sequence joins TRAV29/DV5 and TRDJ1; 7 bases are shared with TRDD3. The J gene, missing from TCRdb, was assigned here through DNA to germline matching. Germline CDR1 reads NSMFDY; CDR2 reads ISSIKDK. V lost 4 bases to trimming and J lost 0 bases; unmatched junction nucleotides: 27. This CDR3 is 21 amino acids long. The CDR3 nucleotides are TGTGCAGCAGCTCGGGTACCCGCAGGGGATAAAAGGCTTCTGTACACCGATAAACTCATCTTT. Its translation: CAAARVPAGDKRLLYTDKLIF.

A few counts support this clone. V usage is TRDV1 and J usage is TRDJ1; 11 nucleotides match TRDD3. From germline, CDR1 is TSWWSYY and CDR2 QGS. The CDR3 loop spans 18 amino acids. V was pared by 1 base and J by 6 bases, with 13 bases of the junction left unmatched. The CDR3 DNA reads TGTGCTCTTGGGGAACGGTATGGGGGATACGACAACCCGAATAAACTCATCTTT. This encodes CALGERYGGYDNPNKLIF.

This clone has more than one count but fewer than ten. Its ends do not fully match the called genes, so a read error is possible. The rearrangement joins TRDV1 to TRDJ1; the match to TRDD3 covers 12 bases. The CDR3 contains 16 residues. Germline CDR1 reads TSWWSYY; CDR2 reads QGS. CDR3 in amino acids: CALGPTVLGDTDKPIF. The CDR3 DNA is TGTGCTCTTGGGCCGACTGTACTGGGGGATACCGATAAACCCATCTTT.

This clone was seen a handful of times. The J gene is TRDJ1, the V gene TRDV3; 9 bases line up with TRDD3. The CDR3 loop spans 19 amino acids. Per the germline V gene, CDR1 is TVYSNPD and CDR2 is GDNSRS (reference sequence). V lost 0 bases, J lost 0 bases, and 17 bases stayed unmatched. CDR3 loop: CAFRYWVLGDTQYTDKLIF. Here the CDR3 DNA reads TGTGCCTTTAGGTACTGGGTACTGGGGGACACTCAGTACACCGATAAACTCATCTTT.

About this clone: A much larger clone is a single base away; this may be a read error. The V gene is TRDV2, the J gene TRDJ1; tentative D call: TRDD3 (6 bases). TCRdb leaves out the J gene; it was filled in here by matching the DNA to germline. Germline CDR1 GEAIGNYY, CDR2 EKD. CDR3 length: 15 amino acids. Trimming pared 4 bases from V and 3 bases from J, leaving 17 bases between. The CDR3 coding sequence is TGTGCCTGTGATGGGCGTAGGGGATCCCCCGATAAACTCATCTTT. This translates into CACDGRRGSPDKLIF.

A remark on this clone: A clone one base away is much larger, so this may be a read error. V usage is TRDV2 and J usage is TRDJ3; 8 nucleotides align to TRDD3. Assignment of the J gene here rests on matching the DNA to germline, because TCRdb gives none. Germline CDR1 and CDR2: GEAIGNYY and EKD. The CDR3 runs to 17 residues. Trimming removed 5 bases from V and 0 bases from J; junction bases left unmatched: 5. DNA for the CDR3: TGTGCCTGTGGCAGCTGGGGGAGCTCCTGGGACACCCGACAGATGTTTTTC. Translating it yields CACGSWGSSWDTRQMFF.

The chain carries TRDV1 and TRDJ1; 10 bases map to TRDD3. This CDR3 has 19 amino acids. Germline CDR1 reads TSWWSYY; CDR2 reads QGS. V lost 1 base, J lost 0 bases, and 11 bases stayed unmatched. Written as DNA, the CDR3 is TGTGCTCTTGGGGAACCCCGAAGGGGGATACGAGCGGACACCGATAAACTCATCTTT. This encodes CALGEPRRGIRADTDKLIF.

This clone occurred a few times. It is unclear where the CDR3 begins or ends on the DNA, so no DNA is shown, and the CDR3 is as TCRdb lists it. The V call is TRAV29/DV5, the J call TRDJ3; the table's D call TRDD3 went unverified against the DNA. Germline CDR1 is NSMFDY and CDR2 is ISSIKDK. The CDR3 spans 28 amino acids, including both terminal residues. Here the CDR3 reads CSVLLCSKRGLPTGWGDRGPWDTRQMFF.

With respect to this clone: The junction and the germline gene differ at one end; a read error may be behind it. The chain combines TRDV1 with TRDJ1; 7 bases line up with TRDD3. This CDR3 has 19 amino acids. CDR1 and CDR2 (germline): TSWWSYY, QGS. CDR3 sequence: CALGEPPYGLGGSTDELIF. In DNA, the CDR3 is TGTGCTCTTGGGGAACCCCCCTACGGGCTGGGGGGATCCACCGATGAACTCATCTTT.

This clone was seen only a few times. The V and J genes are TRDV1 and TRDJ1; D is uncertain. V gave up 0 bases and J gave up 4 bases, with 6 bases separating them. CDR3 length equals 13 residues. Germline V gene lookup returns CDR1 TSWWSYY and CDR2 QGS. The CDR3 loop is CALGELTRDKLIF. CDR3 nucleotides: TGTGCTCTTGGGGAACTCACCCGCGATAAACTCATCTTT.